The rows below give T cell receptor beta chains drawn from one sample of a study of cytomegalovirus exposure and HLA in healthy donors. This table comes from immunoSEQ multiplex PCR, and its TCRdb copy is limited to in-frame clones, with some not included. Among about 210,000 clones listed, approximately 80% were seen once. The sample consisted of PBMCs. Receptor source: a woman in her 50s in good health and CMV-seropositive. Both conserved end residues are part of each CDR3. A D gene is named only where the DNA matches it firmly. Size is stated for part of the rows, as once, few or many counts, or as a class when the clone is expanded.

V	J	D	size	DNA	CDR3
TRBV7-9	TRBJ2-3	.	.	TGTGCCAGCAGCCCTCTGGGAGGGGGGGCGGCAGATACGCAGTATTTT	CASSPLGGGAADTQYF
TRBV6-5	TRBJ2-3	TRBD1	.	TGTGCCAGCAGTTACGACAGGGACGGCACAGATACGCAGTATTTT	CASSYDRDGTDTQYF
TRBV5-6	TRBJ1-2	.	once	TGTGCCAGCAGCTTGGGGGCTGCGGGCTACACCTTC	CASSLGAAGYTF
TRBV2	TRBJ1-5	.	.	TGTGCCAGCAGTGAGATCAGGCTAAACACTAATCAGCCCCAGCATTTT	CASSEIRLNTNQPQHF
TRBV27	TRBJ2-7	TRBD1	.	TGTGCCAGCAGAACAGGGGAGCAGCAGTACTTC	CASRTGEQQYF
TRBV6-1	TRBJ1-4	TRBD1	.	TGTGCCGCTCGACGACAGGGAACTAATGAAAAACTGTTTTTT	CAARRQGTNEKLFF
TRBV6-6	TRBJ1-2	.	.	TGTGCCAGCAGCCTTCGGACAGACTATGGCTACACCTTC	CASSLRTDYGYTF
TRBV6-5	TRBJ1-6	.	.	TGTGCCAGCAGTTCCCTAAATTCACCCCTCCACTTT	CASSSLNSPLHF
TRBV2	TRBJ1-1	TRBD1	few	TGTGCCAGCAGTGAAGACAGGGGGAACACTGAAGCTTTCTTT	CASSEDRGNTEAFF
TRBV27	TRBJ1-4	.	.	TGTGCCAGCAGTTTTCAGGGGCTTGGAGAAAAACTGTTTTTT	CASSFQGLGEKLFF
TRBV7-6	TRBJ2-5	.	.	TGTGCCAGCAGCTTAGCGATCTCTGGACAAGCTATCCAAGAGACCCAGTACTTC	CASSLAISGQAIQETQYF
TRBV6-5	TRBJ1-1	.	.	TGTGCCAGCACCTATATCGGGGACACTGAAGCTTTCTTT	CASTYIGDTEAFF
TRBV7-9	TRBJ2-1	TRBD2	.	TGTGCCAGCAGCCCGTCCCGGGTAGCGGGACTGAGGAATGAGCAGTTCTTC	CASSPSRVAGLRNEQFF
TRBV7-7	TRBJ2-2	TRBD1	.	TGTGCCAGCAGCCGCGGACAGGGCGAAAGCACCGGGGAGCTGTTTTTT	CASSRGQGESTGELFF
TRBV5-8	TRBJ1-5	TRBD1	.	TGTGCCAGCAGCTCCCAACCGACAGGGGGCGGGTTGATCGGCAATCAGCCCCAGCATTTT	CASSSQPTGGGLIGNQPQHF
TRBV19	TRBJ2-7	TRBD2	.	TGTGCCAGTAGTGTAACTAGCGGGGGTTCCCTCCACGAGCAGTACTTC	CASSVTSGGSLHEQYF
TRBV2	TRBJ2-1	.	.	TGTGCCAGCAGAGAGACTGTTAGCTCCTACAATGAGCAGTTCTTC	CASRETVSSYNEQFF
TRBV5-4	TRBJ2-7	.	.	TGTGCCAGCAGCCAAGAAGATGGAGAGTTCTACGAGCAGTACTTC	CASSQEDGEFYEQYF
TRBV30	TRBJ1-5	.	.	TGTGCCTGGAGTGGAGGGTGGAATCAGCCCCAGCATTTT	CAWSGGWNQPQHF
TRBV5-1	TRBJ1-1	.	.	TGCGCCAGCAAGTTGAGTCAACAGTTGAACACTGAAGCTTTCTTT	CASKLSQQLNTEAFF
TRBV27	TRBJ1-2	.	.	TGTGCCAGCAGGCCTCGCGGACAGCAAAACTATGGCTACACCTTC	CASRPRGQQNYGYTF
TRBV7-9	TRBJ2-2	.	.	TGTGCCAGCACCTTGGACGGGGTCACCGGGGAGCTGTTTTTT	CASTLDGVTGELFF
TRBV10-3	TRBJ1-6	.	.	TGTGCCATCAGTGAGTTGGGCAGCAATTCACCCCTCCACTTT	CAISELGSNSPLHF
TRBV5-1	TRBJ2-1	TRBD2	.	TGCGCCAGCAGCCTAGCGGGGGGAAACAATGAGCAGTTCTTC	CASSLAGGNNEQFF
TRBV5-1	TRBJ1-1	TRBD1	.	TGCGCCAGCAGCTGGGGGGACAGCCCCTCCAACACTGAAGCTTTCTTT	CASSWGDSPSNTEAFF
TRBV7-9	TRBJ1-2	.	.	TGTGCCAGCAGCTTAGCGCACGAGACAGTTTATGGCTACACCTTC	CASSLAHETVYGYTF
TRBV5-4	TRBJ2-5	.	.	TGTGCCAGCAGCTCGAATCTGGCAGGAGAGACCCAGTACTTC	CASSSNLAGETQYF
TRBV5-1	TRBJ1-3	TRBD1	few	TGCGCCAGCACAGGGGGTAGCTCTGGAAACACCATATATTTT	CASTGGSSGNTIYF
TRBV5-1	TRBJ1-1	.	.	TGCGCCAGCAGCTTGTTATCCGGGTTTGGGAACACTGAAGCTTTCTTT	CASSLLSGFGNTEAFF
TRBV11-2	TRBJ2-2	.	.	TGTGCCAGCACCCAAAGGTCCTATTACACAGGGCACGGGGAGCTGTTTTTT	CASTQRSYYTGHGELFF
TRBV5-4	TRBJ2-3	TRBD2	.	TGTGCCAGCAGTTCCGGGACTAGCGGGGGTGCAGATACGCAGTATTTT	CASSSGTSGGADTQYF
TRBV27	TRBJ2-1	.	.	TGTGCCAGCAGTAATACAGCCCTCTCCTACAATGAGCAGTTCTTC	CASSNTALSYNEQFF
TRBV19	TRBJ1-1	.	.	TGTGCCAGTAGTGTGGCGGGGGGAAACACTGAAGCTTTCTTT	CASSVAGGNTEAFF
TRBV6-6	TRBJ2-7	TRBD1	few	TGTGCCAGCAGTGATACCGGGACAGGGAGCTACGAGCAGTACTTC	CASSDTGTGSYEQYF
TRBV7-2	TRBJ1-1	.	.	TGTGCCAGCAGCCGTCAAGGACAGATGAACACTGAAGCTTTCTTT	CASSRQGQMNTEAFF
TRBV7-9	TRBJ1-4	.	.	TGTGCCAGCAATCCCGGGGGAGGTGAAAAACTGTTTTTT	CASNPGGGEKLFF
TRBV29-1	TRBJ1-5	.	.	TGCAGCGTTGCGGTGACAGAGGAGAACCAGCCCCAGCATTTT	CSVAVTEENQPQHF
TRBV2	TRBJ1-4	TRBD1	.	TGTGCCAGCAGCGGACAGGGGATGGGAGGGGAAAAACTGTTTTTT	CASSGQGMGGEKLFF
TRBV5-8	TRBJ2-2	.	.	TGTGCCAGCAGCTCACCCTTTGCCGGGACAAGGAGGATGAGAACCGGGGAGCTGTTTTTT	CASSSPFAGTRRMRTGELFF
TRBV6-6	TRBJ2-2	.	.	TGTGCCTGCCAGGGTACCGGGGAGCTGTTTTTT	CACQGTGELFF
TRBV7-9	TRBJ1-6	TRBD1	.	TGTGCCAGCAGCACACCGGGACAGGGGTCACCCCTCCACTTT	CASSTPGQGSPLHF